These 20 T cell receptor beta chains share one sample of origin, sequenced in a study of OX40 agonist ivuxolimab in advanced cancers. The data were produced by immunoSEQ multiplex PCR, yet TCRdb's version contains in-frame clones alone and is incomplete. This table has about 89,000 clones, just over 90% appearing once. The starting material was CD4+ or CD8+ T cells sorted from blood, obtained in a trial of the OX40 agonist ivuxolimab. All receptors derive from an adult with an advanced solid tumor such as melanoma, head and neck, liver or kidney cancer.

In nucleotides, the CDR3 is TGTGCCAGCAGTTTCGACAGGGGAAGCTACGAGCAGTACTTC. Its translation is CASSFDRGSYEQYF. The chain uses TRBV27 and TRBJ2-7; TRBD1 agrees at 8 bases. The V gene end was trimmed by 3 bases and the J gene end by 3 bases; junction bases not matched to a gene: 4. This CDR3 contains 14 residues. Germline V gene data show CDR1 as MNHEY and CDR2 as SMNVEV (reference sequence).

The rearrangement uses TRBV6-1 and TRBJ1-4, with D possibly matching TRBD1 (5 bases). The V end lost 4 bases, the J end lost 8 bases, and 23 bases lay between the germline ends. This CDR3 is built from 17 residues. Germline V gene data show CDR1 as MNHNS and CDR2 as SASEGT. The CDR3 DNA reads TGTGCCAGCAGTGTGGAAACTGGGGGAGCCCAGAAGGAAAAACTGTTTTTT. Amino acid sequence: CASSVETGGAQKEKLFF.

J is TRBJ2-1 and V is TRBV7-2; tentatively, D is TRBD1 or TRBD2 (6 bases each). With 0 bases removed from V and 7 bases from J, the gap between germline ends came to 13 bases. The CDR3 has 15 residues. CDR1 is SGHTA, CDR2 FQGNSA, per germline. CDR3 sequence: CASSLAGGPVNEQFF. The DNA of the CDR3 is TGTGCCAGCAGCTTAGCGGGGGGCCCCGTTAATGAGCAGTTCTTC.

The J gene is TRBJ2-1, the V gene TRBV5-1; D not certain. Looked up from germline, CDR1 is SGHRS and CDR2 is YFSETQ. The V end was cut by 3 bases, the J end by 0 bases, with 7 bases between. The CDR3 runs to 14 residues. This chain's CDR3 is CASSSTPSYNEQFF. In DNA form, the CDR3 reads TGCGCCAGCAGCTCAACCCCCTCCTACAATGAGCAGTTCTTC. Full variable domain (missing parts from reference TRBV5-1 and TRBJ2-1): KAGVTQTPRYLIKTRGQQVTLSCSPISGHRSVSWYQQTPGQGLQFLFEYFSETQRNKGNFPGRFSGRQFSNSRSEMNVSTLELGDSALYLCASSSTPSYNEQFFGPGTRLTVL.

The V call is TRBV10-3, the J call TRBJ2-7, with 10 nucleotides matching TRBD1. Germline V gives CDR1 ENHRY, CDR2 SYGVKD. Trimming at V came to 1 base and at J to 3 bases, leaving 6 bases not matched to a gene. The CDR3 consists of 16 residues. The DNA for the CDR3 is TGTGCCATCAGTGAGTTTGGGACAGGGGTACACTACGAGCAGTACTTC. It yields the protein CAISEFGTGVHYEQYF.

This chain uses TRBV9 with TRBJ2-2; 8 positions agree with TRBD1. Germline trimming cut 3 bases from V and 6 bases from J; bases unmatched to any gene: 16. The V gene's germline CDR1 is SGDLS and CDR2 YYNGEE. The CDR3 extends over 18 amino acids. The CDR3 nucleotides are TGTGCCAGCAGCGGATACCACCTTGGACAGGGTAGATCCGGGGAGCTGTTTTTT. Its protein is CASSGYHLGQGRSGELFF.

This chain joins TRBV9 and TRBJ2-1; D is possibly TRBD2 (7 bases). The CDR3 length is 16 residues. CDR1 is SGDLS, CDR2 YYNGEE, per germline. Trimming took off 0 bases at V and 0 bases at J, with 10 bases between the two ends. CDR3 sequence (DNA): TGTGCCAGCAGCGTAGGCGGGGGCCGCTCCTACAATGAGCAGTTCTTC. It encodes CASSVGGGRSYNEQFF.

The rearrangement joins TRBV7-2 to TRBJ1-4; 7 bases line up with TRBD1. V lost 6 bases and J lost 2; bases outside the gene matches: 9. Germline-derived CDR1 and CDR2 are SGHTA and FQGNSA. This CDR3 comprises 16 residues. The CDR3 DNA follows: TGTGCCAGCAGTCGAGGGTACAGGGGTACTAATGAAAAACTGTTTTTT. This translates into CASSRGYRGTNEKLFF.

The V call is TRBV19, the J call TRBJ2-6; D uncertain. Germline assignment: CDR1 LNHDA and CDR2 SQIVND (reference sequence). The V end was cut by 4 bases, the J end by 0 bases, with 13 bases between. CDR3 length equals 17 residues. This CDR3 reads CASSTLGLSSGANVLTF. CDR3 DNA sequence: TGTGCCAGTAGTACCCTGGGTTTGAGCTCTGGGGCCAACGTCCTGACTTTC. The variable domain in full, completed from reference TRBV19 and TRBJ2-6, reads DGGITQSPKYLFRKEGQNVTLSCEQNLNHDAMYWYRQDPGQGLRLIYYSQIVNDFQKGDIAEGYSVSREKKESFPLTVTSAQKNPTAFYLCASSTLGLSSGANVLTFGAGSRLTVL.

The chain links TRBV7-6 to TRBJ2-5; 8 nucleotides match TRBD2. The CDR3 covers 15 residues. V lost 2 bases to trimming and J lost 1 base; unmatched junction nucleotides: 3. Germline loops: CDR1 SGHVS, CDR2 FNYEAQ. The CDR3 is CASSLMSGGQETQYF. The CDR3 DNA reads TGTGCCAGCAGCTTAATGAGCGGGGGCCAAGAGACCCAGTACTTC.

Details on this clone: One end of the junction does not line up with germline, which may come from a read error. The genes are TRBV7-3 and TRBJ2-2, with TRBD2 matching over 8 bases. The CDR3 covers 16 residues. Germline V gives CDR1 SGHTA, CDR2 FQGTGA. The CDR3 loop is CASSFSGGPKTGELFF. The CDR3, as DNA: TGTGCCAGCAGCTTCAGCGGGGGCCCGAAAACCGGGGAGCTGTTTTTT.

The DNA of the CDR3 is TGCGCCAGCAGCTTCTCTAGCCCTTTTGATGAGCAGTTCTTC. Translation gives CASSFSSPFDEQFF. The gene calls are TRBV5-1 and TRBJ2-1; possible D gene TRBD2, 5 bases. V gave up 2 bases and J gave up 8 bases, with 14 bases separating them. CDR3 length equals 14 residues. The germline V gene encodes CDR1 SGHRS and CDR2 YFSETQ.

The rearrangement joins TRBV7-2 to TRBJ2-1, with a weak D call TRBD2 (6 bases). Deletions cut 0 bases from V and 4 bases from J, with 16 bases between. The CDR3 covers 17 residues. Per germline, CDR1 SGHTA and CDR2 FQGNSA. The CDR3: CASSLALAGGAYNEQFF. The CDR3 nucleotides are TGTGCCAGCAGCTTAGCGCTAGCAGGAGGGGCGTACAATGAGCAGTTCTTC. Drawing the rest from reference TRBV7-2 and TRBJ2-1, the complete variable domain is GAGVSQSPSNKVTEKGKDVELRCDPISGHTALYWYRQSLGQGLEFLIYFQGNSAPDKSGLPSDRFSAERTGGSVSTLTIQRTQQEDSAVYLCASSLALAGGAYNEQFFGPGTRLTVL.

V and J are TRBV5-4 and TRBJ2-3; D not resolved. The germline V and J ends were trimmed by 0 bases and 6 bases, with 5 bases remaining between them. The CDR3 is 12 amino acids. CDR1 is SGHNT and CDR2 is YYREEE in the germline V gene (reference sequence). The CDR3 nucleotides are TGTGCCAGCAGCTTGGTTAGGGATACGCAGTATTTT. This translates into CASSLVRDTQYF.

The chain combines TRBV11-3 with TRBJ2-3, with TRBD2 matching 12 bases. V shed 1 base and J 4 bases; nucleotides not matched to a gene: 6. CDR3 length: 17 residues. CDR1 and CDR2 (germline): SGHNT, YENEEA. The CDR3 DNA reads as TGTGCCAGCAGCTTAGGAGCCTCTAGCGGGGGGGCAGATACGCAGTATTTT. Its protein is CASSLGASSGGADTQYF.

Here the CDR3 DNA reads TGTGCCAGCAGCCGAGGGCCCGGAGCTCGCGTAGCTTTCTTT. It codes for CASSRGPGARVAFF. V usage is TRBV7-3 and J usage is TRBJ1-1; no clear D gene. CDR1 and CDR2 from the germline V gene are SGHTA and FQGTGA. The CDR3 runs to 14 residues. V was shortened by 5 bases and J by 10 bases, with 20 bases between the two germline ends. Full variable domain (missing parts from reference TRBV7-3 and TRBJ1-1): GAGVSQTPSNKVTEKGKYVELRCDPISGHTALYWYRQSLGQGPEFLIYFQGTGAADDSGLPNDRFFAVRPEGSVSTLKIQRTERGDSAVYLCASSRGPGARVAFFGQGTRLTVV.

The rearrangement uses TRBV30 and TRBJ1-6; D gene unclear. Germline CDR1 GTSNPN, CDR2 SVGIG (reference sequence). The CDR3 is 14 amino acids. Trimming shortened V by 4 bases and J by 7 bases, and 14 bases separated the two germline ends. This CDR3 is CAWTHWGDNSPLHF. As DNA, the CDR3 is TGTGCCTGGACCCACTGGGGTGACAATTCACCCCTCCACTTT.

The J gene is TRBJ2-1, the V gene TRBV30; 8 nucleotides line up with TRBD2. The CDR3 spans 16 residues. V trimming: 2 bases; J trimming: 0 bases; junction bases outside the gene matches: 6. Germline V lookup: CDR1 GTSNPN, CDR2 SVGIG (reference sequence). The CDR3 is CAWSWLAGSSYNEQFF. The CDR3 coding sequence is TGTGCCTGGAGTTGGTTAGCGGGAAGCTCCTACAATGAGCAGTTCTTC.

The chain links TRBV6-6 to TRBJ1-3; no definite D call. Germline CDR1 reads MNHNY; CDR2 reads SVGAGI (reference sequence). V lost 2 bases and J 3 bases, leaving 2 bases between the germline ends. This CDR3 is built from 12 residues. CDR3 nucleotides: TGTGCCAGCAGTTACAGTGGAAACACCATATATTTT. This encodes CASSYSGNTIYF.

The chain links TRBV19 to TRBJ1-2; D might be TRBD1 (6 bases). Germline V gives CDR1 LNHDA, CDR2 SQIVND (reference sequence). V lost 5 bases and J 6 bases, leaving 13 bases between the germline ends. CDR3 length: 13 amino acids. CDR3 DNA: TGTGCCAGTAGTTCCCGGGACACCAATGGCTACACCTTC. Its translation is CASSSRDTNGYTF.